This TCR beta chain was retrieved from a study of OX40 agonist ivuxolimab in advanced cancers. This clone has just one count. Its antigen remains unknown. The assay was immunoSEQ multiplex PCR, and TCRdb's table has in-frame clones only and misses some. The sample holds some 95,000 clones; around nine tenths are singletons and the top ten take under 0.55%. The V gene lost 4 bases and the J gene lost 3 bases, with 13 bases spanning the gap. This CDR3 has 14 amino acids. From germline, CDR1 is SGHRS and CDR2 YFSETQ. Whole-study findings and limits: In CD8+ T cells, expanded clones were on average more numerous than in CD4+.

The chain employs TRBV5-1 and TRBJ2-5; possibly TRBD2 for D (5 bases). The receptor's source is an adult with an advanced solid tumor such as melanoma, head and neck, liver or kidney cancer. The sample in question was CD4+ or CD8+ T cells sorted from blood, obtained in a trial of the OX40 agonist ivuxolimab. DNA of the CDR3: TGCGCCAGCAGCCCCCGTTCGAGGGAAGAGACCCAGTACTTC. The encoded protein is CASSPRSREETQYF.